This T cell receptor (beta chain) was found in a study of blood T cell repertoires in COVID-19. Study-wide context: PBMCs, B-cell-depleted T cells, or T cells were the source of the cDNA or gDNA that made up the material.

Authors' analysis steps: Amplification of reference gene primers provided the estimated nucleated cell counts. Data came from immunoSEQ multiplex PCR; TCRdb stores just in-frame clones and leaves some out. V and J calls and clone size are as listed in that table; D and trimming were resolved from the DNA. Among about 340,000 clones listed, 85% to 90% were seen once. Germline assignment: CDR1 SGHRS and CDR2 YFSETQ. The CDR3 spans 13 residues. V gave up 4 bases and J gave up 4 bases; unmatched junction bases: 2. Sequenced: peripheral blood. V gene TRBV5-1 combines with J gene TRBJ1-2, with TRBD1 identical over 9 bases. The TCR was taken from a woman in her 50s with COVID-19, enrolled during active disease. The CDR3 DNA follows: TGCGCCAGCAGCCAACAGGGGGCCTATGGCTACACCTTC. Residues: CASSQQGAYGYTF.